The 24 T cell receptor beta chains listed next were all sequenced from one sample in a study of glioma-infiltrating T cells. TCR alpha and beta CDR3 regions were amplified from RNA using iRepertoire nested multiplex PCR. TCRdb recomputed calls from the multiplex PCR reads with MiXCR, one row per CDR3 protein. The sample includes about 180,000 distinct CDR3 sequences, roughly 45% of them seen just once. Sequencing was performed on glioma tissue, nonneoplastic brain tissue, or PBMCs (not recorded which). The receptor set was obtained from a human donor with low-grade glioma or glioblastoma, undergoing nonglioma brain surgery, or in good health (not recorded which).

In this sample, this clonotype turned up many times. The genes are TRBV4-1 and TRBJ1-1; no reliable D call. CDR1 and CDR2 from the germline V gene are MGHRA and YSYEKL. The V and J ends lost 1 base and 5 bases respectively, with 8 bases between them. The CDR3 runs 13 residues. CDR3 coding DNA: TGCGCCAGCAGCCAAGGCGGTGAGACTGAAGCTTTCTTT. Protein: CASSQGGETEAFF.

J is TRBJ2-1 and V is TRBV2, with TRBD2 identical over 9 bases. CDR3 length: 12 residues. J gave up 15 bases and V 4 bases, and 7 bases lay outside the gene matches. Germline CDR1 and CDR2: SNHLY and FYNNEI. Written as DNA, the CDR3 is TGTGCCAGCAGTGTCGGGCGGGAGGGCATGTTCTTC. It encodes CASSVGREGMFF. Drawing the rest from reference TRBV2 and TRBJ2-1, the complete variable domain is EPEVTQTPSHQVTQMGQEVILRCVPISNHLYFYWYRQILGQKVEFLVSFYNNEISEKSEIFDDQFSVERPDGSNFTLKIRSTKLEDSAMYFCASSVGREGMFFGPGTRLTVL.

Of note for this clonotype: Compared with germline, one end of the junction differs, possibly owing to a read error. This chain links TRBV20-1 with TRBJ1-2; D might be TRBD1 (5 bases). The CDR3 runs 13 residues. CDR1 is DFQATT and CDR2 is SNEGSKA in the germline V gene (reference sequence). The CDR3 is CRARGDHRDGYIF. CDR3 DNA: TGCAGAGCTAGAGGAGACCATCGGGACGGCTACATCTTC.

This clonotype appeared a single time. A read error may explain this, as a much larger clone is one base away. V is TRBV28 and J is TRBJ2-7, with 7 bases matching TRBD1. The V segment lost 6 bases and the J segment 5 bases; nucleotides outside the gene matches: 13. The V gene's germline CDR1 is MDHEN and CDR2 SYDVKM. This CDR3 region has 15 residues. The CDR3, as DNA: TGTGCCAGCAGCCCTCCTTCCAGGGGGTGGGACGAGCAGTACTTC. Its translation: CASSPPSRGWDEQYF.

A remark on this clonotype: A much larger clone lies one base from this, so it may be a read error. The V call is TRBV28, the J call TRBJ2-5, with 8 nucleotides matching TRBD2. The CDR3 is made up of 14 amino acids. The junction had 5 bases not matched to a gene; V was cut back by 3 bases and J by 5 bases. Germline lookup yields CDR1 MDHEN and CDR2 SYDVKM. The CDR3 nucleotides read TGTGCCAGCAGTTTCGGGGGGGAGGTGGAGACCCAGTACTTC. Encoded protein: CASSFGGEVETQYF.

The sample holds many counts of this clonotype. This chain joins TRBV28 and TRBJ1-1, with D possibly matching TRBD1 (6 bases). Germline V lookup: CDR1 MDHEN, CDR2 SYDVKM. This CDR3 is built from 15 residues. V lost 5 bases and J 3 bases, leaving 16 bases between the germline ends. The CDR3, as DNA: TGTGCCAGCAGTCTAACCGGGACAACTTACACTGAAGCTTTCTTT. Its protein is CASSLTGTTYTEAFF.

The gene calls are TRBV4-2 and TRBJ2-7; maybe TRBD1 (5 bases). CDR3 size: 17 residues. From germline, CDR1 is LGHNA and CDR2 YNFKEQ. V shed 0 bases and J shed 4 bases, with 19 bases lying between them. The CDR3, as DNA: TGTGCCAGCAGCCAAGATCTAGTAGGGGAAAGGGTATACGAGCAGTACTTC. Translation gives CASSQDLVGERVYEQYF.

This clonotype was counted a few times. This chain joins TRBV7-9 and TRBJ2-5; 10 positions match TRBD1. The CDR3 is made up of 13 amino acids. The germline V gene has CDR1 SEHNR and CDR2 FQNEAQ (reference sequence). Trimming removed 6 bases from V and 5 bases from J; junction bases left unmatched: 3. The CDR3 region has the DNA TGTGCCAGCAGTCGACAGGGGGCCGAGACCCAGTACTTC. This codes for CASSRQGAETQYF.

As to this clonotype: This may be a read error, as it is one base from a much larger clone. The rearrangement uses TRBV6-9 and TRBJ2-5; D unclear. Germline V gene data show CDR1 as MNHGY and CDR2 as SVAAGI. Trimming took 3 bases from V and 5 from J, leaving 16 bases between them. This CDR3 comprises 15 residues. The CDR3 coding sequence is TGTGCCAGCAGTTACGTCCGGGCGCGAAGGGAGACCCAGTACTTC. This translates into CASSYVRARRETQYF.

This clonotype has just one count. Just one base apart from a much larger clone, this may be a read error. Because it lacks the conserved phenylalanine or tryptophan at the end, this CDR3 is likely a read error. CDR3: CSARADRSEQYL. The CDR3 nucleotides are TGCAGTGCTAGGGCTGACAGGTCCGAGCAGTACCTC. J is TRBJ2-7 and V is TRBV20-1; maybe TRBD1 (6 bases). The CDR3 has 12 amino acids. Trimming took 3 bases from V and 6 from J, leaving 12 bases between them. The germline V gene has CDR1 DFQATT and CDR2 SNEGSKA (reference sequence).

This clonotype has a count of ten or more. The chain's CDR3 is CSATQLGNYGYTF. In nucleotides, the CDR3 is TGCAGTGCTACCCAACTGGGTAACTATGGCTACACCTTC. The V call is TRBV20-1, the J call TRBJ1-2, with unresolved D. Germline loops: CDR1 DFQATT, CDR2 SNEGSKA (reference sequence). The V and J ends lost 4 bases and 1 base respectively, with 10 bases between them. The length of the CDR3 is 13 residues.

With respect to this clonotype: Since a much larger clone is just one base distant, this may be a read error. The chain links TRBV10-2 to TRBJ2-1; possibly TRBD1 for D (5 bases). CDR1 is WSHSY, CDR2 SAAADI, per germline. This CDR3 comprises 14 residues. V was trimmed by 6 bases and J by 4 bases, leaving 13 bases between them. The DNA of the CDR3 is TGCGCCAGCAGCCTCACGGACATTTACAATGAGCAGTTCTTC. Protein: CASSLTDIYNEQFF.

This clonotype was counted many times. This CDR3 reads CASSFSGQLYEQYF. CDR3 DNA: TGTGCCAGCAGTTTCTCCGGACAGCTCTACGAGCAGTACTTC. The chain has TRBV28 and TRBJ2-7, with D possibly TRBD1 on 6 matching bases. This CDR3 is built from 14 residues. In germline, CDR1 is MDHEN, CDR2 SYDVKM. V gave up 3 bases and J gave up 3 bases, with 12 bases separating them. The whole variable domain, filled in from reference TRBV28 and TRBJ2-7, reads DVKVTQSSRYLVKRTGEKVFLECVQDMDHENMFWYRQDPGLGLRLIYFSYDVKMKEKGDIPEGYSVSREKKERFSLILESASTNQTSMYLCASSFSGQLYEQYFGPGTRLTVT.

This clonotype came up a few times. This chain joins TRBV19 and TRBJ1-5; D is ambiguous. Germline loops: CDR1 LNHDA, CDR2 SQIVND (reference sequence). V lost 6 bases and J lost 3, with 9 bases in between. The CDR3 spans 13 residues. The CDR3 DNA reads as TGTGCCAGTAGCCGGATCGCCAATCAGCCCCAGCATTTT. This codes for CASSRIANQPQHF. The complete variable domain, with remaining parts taken from reference TRBV19 and TRBJ1-5, reads DGGITQSPKYLFRKEGQNVTLSCEQNLNHDAMYWYRQDPGQGLRLIYYSQIVNDFQKGDIAEGYSVSREKKESFPLTVTSAQKNPTAFYLCASSRIANQPQHFGDGTRLSIL.

This clonotype was seen at least ten times. The V call is TRBV7-9, the J call TRBJ2-5, with D perhaps matching TRBD2 (6 bases). Per the germline V gene, CDR1 is SEHNR and CDR2 is FQNEAQ (reference sequence). Trimming stripped 3 bases from V and 2 bases from J, with 16 bases between. The CDR3 sequence is 16 residues long. CDR3 in amino acids: CASSLGGFVGQETQYF. CDR3 nucleotides: TGTGCCAGCAGCTTGGGAGGTTTCGTTGGGCAAGAGACCCAGTACTTC.

This clonotype showed up many times. V gene TRBV25-1 combines with J gene TRBJ1-3, with 8 bases fitting TRBD1. CDR1 and CDR2 (germline): MGHDK, SYGVNS. This CDR3 is 14 amino acids long. Unmatched junction bases numbered 6, after V lost 6 bases and J lost 5 bases. The CDR3 loop is CASSPTGVRNTIYF. CDR3 in DNA: TGTGCCAGCAGCCCGACAGGGGTCCGAAACACCATATATTTT.

This clonotype turned up a few times. The chain recombines TRBV10-3 with TRBJ2-2, with a weak D call TRBD1 (6 bases). Germline values: CDR1 ENHRY, CDR2 SYGVKD. CDR3 length equals 14 residues. Deletions cut 7 bases from V and 1 base from J, with 10 bases between. The CDR3, as DNA: TGTGCCATCACTAGGGGACAGAACACCGGGGAGCTGTTTTTT. Translated: CAITRGQNTGELFF.

V gene TRBV2 combines with J gene TRBJ2-2, with D maybe TRBD2 (6 bases). Germline-derived CDR1 and CDR2 are SNHLY and FYNNEI. The CDR3 consists of 16 residues. Trimming removed 3 bases from V and 6 bases from J, with 17 bases in between. The CDR3 is CASSEISRGSAGELFF. As DNA, the CDR3 is TGTGCCAGCAGTGAGATTAGCCGGGGGTCGGCCGGGGAGCTGTTTTTT.

This clonotype was detected only a few times. A much larger clone differs from this one at a single base, so this may be a read error. This chain uses TRBV20-1 with TRBJ2-1; tentative D call: TRBD2 (5 bases). The end of the DNA fits TRBJ2-7 better, so the J call may be wrong. There are 14 residues in the CDR3. Per germline, CDR1 DFQATT and CDR2 SNEGSKA (reference sequence). The CDR3 DNA reads TGCAGTGCTGGCCTGGGGAGACCAAGGGATGAGCAGTACTTC. Protein sequence: CSAGLGRPRDEQYF.

This clonotype appeared many times. The CDR3 here is CSARAPLAYEQYF. DNA for the CDR3: TGCAGTGCTAGAGCTCCACTAGCCTACGAGCAGTACTTC. The V call is TRBV20-1, the J call TRBJ2-7; weak D call: TRBD2 (5 bases). The V gene lost 1 base and the J gene lost 2 bases, with 9 bases spanning the gap. There are 13 residues in the CDR3. CDR1 DFQATT and CDR2 SNEGSKA come from the germline V gene (reference sequence).

This clonotype was seen at least ten times. The J gene is TRBJ2-3, the V gene TRBV28; 7 nucleotides align to TRBD1. Germline assignment: CDR1 MDHEN and CDR2 SYDVKM. This CDR3 spans 15 amino acids. The J segment lost 6 bases and the V segment lost 9 bases, leaving 15 bases of the junction unmatched. Here the CDR3 DNA reads TGTGCCAGTTACCCGACAGGGACGGGTCTGGATACGCAGTATTTT. Its translation: CASYPTGTGLDTQYF.

This clonotype appeared a few times. The V and J genes are TRBV24-1 and TRBJ2-7; 9 bases fit TRBD2. This CDR3 spans 14 amino acids. J gave up 8 bases and V 9 bases, and 13 bases lay outside the gene matches. The germline gives CDR1 KGHDR, CDR2 SFDVKD. The CDR3 here is CATASGLANFKQYF. In nucleotides, the CDR3 is TGTGCCACCGCGTCGGGACTAGCAAATTTCAAGCAGTACTTC.

Comments on this clonotype: A single base separates this from a much larger clone, so it may be a read error. The V call is TRBV7-2, the J call TRBJ2-1; 10 nucleotides align to TRBD2. The CDR3 is 15 amino acids. From germline, CDR1 is SGHTA and CDR2 FQGNSA. The CDR3 coding sequence is TGTGGCAGCCTGATAGCGGGAGGAGGCTACAATGAGCAGTTCTTC. Its protein is CGSLIAGGGYNEQFF.

The J gene is TRBJ2-2, the V gene TRBV4-1, with D tentatively TRBD1 or TRBD2 (6 bases each). Germline lookup yields CDR1 MGHRA and CDR2 YSYEKL. Trimming left V 4 bases short and J 1 base short, with 19 bases between. This CDR3 region has 18 residues. The CDR3 protein is CASSLLGGQRLNTGELFF. The CDR3 bases are TGCGCCAGCAGCCTGCTGGGGGGCCAACGACTGAACACCGGGGAGCTGTTTTTT.